The present TCR beta chain was sequenced within a study of cytomegalovirus exposure and HLA in healthy donors. Study context: Unique TCRs from HLA-typed donors, 85 million to 100 million of them, were held in an early data release.

Looked up from germline, CDR1 is SNHLY and CDR2 is FYNNEI. The CDR3 runs 17 residues. V was pared by 5 bases and J by 0 bases, with 19 bases between. To note about this clone: Its antigen is unknown.

Study findings and constraints: Cytomegalovirus status was reportedly diagnosed by the classifier with high specificity and sensitivity. It was shown in a later analysis that HLA-associated TCR beta chains were more clonally expanded than other, equally common chains.

Primers for the PCR totalled 60 Vbeta and 13 Jbeta. Data came from immunoSEQ multiplex PCR; TCRdb stores just in-frame clones and leaves some out. In the table there are tens of thousands of clones, around 77% of which are singletons. The sample was PBMCs. The chain has TRBV2 and TRBJ1-1, with TRBD1 as a possible D gene (5 bases). The sequence was collected from a woman between 35 and 50 years old in good health and CMV-seropositive. The CDR3 DNA sequence: TGTGCCAGCAGTTATCCACTGGGGGGGACGGTGAACACTGAAGCTTTCTTT. Encoded protein: CASSYPLGGTVNTEAFF. The whole variable domain, filled in from reference TRBV2 and TRBJ1-1, reads EPEVTQTPSHQVTQMGQEVILRCVPISNHLYFYWYRQILGQKVEFLVSFYNNEISEKSEIFDDQFSVERPDGSNFTLKIRSTKLEDSAMYFCASSYPLGGTVNTEAFFGQGTRLTVV.